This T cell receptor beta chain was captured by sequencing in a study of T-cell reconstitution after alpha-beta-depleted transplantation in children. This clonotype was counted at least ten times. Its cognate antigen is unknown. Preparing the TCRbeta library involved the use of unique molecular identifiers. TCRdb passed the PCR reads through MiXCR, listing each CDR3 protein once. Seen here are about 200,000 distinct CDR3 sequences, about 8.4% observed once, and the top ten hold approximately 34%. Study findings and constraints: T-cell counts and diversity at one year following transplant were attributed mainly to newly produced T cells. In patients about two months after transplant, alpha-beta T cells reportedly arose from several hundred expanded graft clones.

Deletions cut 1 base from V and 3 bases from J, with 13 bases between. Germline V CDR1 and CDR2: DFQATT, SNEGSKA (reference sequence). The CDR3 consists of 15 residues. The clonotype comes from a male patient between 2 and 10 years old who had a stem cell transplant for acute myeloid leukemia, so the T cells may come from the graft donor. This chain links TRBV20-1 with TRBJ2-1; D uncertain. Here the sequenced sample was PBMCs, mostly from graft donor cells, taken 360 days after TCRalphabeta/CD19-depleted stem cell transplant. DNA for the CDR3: TGCAGTGCTAGAGTGGCAGCTACTATCTACAATGAGCAGTTCTTC. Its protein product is CSARVAATIYNEQFF.